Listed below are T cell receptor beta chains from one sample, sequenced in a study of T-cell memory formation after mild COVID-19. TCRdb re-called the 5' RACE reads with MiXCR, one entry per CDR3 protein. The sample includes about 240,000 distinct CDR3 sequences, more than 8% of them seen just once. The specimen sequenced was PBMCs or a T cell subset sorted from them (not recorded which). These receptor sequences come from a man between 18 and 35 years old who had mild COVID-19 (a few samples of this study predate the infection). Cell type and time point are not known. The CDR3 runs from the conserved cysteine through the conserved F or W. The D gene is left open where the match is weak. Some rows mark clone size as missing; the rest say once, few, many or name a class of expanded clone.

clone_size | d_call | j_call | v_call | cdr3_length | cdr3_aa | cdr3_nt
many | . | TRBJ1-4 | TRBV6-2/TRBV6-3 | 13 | CASSRGLDEKLFF | TGTGCCAGCAGCCGGGGGTTGGATGAAAAACTGTTTTTT
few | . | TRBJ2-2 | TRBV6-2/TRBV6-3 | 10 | CASSSGELFF | TGTGCCAGCAGTTCCGGGGAGCTGTTTTTT
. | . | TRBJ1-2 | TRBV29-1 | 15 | CSVERDEGINYGYTF | TGCAGCGTTGAAAGGGACGAGGGGATAAACTATGGCTACACCTTC
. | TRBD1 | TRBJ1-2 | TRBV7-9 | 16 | CASSFPQGGVDYGYTF | TGTGCCAGCAGCTTCCCCCAGGGGGGGGTTGACTATGGCTACACCTTC
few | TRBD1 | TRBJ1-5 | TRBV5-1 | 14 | CASSPTGGRQPQHF | TGCGCCAGCAGCCCCACAGGGGGCCGTCAGCCCCAGCATTTT
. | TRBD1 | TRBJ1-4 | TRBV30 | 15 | CAWRYAGTVYEKLFF | TGTGCCTGGAGATACGCCGGGACAGTGTATGAAAAACTGTTTTTT
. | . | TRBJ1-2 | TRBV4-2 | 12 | CASIRIHYGYTF | TGTGCCAGCATTAGAATACACTATGGCTACACCTTC
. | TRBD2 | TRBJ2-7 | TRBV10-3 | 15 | CAIGGGAGKNYEQYF | TGTGCCATCGGGGGGGGAGCGGGGAAAAACTACGAGCAGTACTTC
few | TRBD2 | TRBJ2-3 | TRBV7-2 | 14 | CASSTSGFTDTQYF | TGTGCCAGCAGTACTAGCGGTTTCACAGATACGCAGTATTTT
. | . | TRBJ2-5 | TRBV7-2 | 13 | CASSFMSRETQYF | TGTGCCAGCAGCTTCATGTCCAGGGAGACCCAGTACTTC
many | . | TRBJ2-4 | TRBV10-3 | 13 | CAISGVSKNIQYF | TGTGCCATCAGTGGTGTTAGCAAAAACATTCAGTACTTC
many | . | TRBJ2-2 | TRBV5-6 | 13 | CASSYRGAGELFF | TGTGCCAGCAGTTATAGGGGGGCCGGGGAGCTGTTTTTT
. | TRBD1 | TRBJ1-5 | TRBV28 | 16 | CASSLWQGGSNQPQHF | TGTGCCAGCAGTTTATGGCAGGGGGGGAGCAATCAGCCCCAGCATTTT
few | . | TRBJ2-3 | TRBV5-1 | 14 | CASSSPALGDTQYF | TGCGCCAGCAGCTCACCGGCCCTCGGAGATACGCAGTATTTT
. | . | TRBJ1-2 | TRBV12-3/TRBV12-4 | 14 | CASSRSDHLGGYTF | TGTGCCAGCAGCCGAAGCGACCATCTAGGGGGCTACACCTTC
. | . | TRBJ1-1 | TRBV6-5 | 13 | CASSYLFRDEAFF | TGTGCCAGCAGTTACCTATTTAGAGATGAAGCTTTCTTT
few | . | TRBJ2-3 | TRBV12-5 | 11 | CASGIGDTQYF | TGTGCTAGTGGCATAGGAGATACGCAGTATTTT
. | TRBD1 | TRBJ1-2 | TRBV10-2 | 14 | CASSQQGVNYGYTF | TGCGCCAGCAGTCAACAGGGGGTAAACTATGGCTACACCTTC
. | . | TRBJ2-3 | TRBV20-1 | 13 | CSGLVRITDTQYF | TGCAGTGGGCTAGTCCGTATCACAGATACGCAGTATTTT
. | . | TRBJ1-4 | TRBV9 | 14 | CASSVGTKNEKLFF | TGTGCCAGCAGCGTAGGCACGAAAAATGAAAAACTGTTTTTT
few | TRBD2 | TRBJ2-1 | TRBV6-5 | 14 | CASSSSGHNNEQFF | TGTGCCAGCAGCTCTAGCGGGCATAACAATGAGCAGTTCTTC
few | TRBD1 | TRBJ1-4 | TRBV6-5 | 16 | CASSPLTGGGGEKLFF | TGTGCCAGCAGCCCCTTGACAGGGGGCGGCGGTGAAAAACTGTTTTTT
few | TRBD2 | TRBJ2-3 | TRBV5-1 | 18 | CASSSKTGAGNLLDTQYF | TGCGCCAGCAGCTCGAAAACCGGAGCGGGAAACCTTTTAGATACGCAGTATTTT
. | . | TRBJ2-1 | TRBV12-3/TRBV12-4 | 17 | CASSEKVGANLYNEQFF | TGTGCCAGCAGCGAAAAGGTGGGGGCTAACCTCTACAATGAGCAGTTCTTC
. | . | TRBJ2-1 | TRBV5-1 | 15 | CASSLARGTYNEQFF | TGCGCCAGCAGCTTGGCCAGGGGCACCTACAATGAGCAGTTCTTC
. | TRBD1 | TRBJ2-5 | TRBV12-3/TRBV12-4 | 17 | CASSSAPGTGERETQYF | TGTGCCAGCAGTTCAGCCCCCGGGACAGGGGAAAGAGAGACCCAGTACTTC
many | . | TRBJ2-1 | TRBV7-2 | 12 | CASSLGGREEFF | TGTGCCAGCAGCTTAGGGGGGAGAGAAGAGTTCTTC
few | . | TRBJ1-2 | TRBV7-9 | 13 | CASSFVGEWGYTF | TGTGCCAGCAGCTTTGTGGGGGAATGGGGCTACACCTTC
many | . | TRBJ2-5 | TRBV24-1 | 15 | CATNLKNRKKETQYF | TGTGCCACCAATCTCAAGAACAGGAAGAAAGAGACCCAGTACTTC
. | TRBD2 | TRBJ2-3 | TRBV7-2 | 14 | CASSRSGEGDTQYF | TGTGCCAGCAGCCGTAGCGGGGAGGGAGATACGCAGTATTTT
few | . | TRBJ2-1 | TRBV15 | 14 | CATSNDRSTNEQFF | TGTGCCACCAGCAATGATAGGTCGACGAATGAGCAGTTCTTC
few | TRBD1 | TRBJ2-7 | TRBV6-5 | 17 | CASSYRQGSTLSYEQYF | TGTGCCAGCAGTTACCGACAGGGTAGCACGTTGTCCTACGAGCAGTACTTC
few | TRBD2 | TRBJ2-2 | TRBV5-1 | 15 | CASSLERGGTGELFF | TGCGCCAGCAGCTTGGAGCGGGGCGGCACCGGGGAGCTGTTTTTT
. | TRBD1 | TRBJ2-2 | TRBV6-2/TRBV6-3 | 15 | CASSEWDRNTGELFF | TGTGCCAGCAGTGAATGGGACAGAAACACCGGGGAGCTGTTTTTT
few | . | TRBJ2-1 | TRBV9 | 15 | CASSVGLAKRDEQFF | TGTGCCAGCAGCGTAGGCCTAGCGAAAAGAGATGAGCAGTTCTTC